The 15 T cell receptor beta chains listed next were all sequenced from one sample in a study of CD8+CD57+ T cells in acquired aplastic anemia. CDR3 and TCR beta VDJ profiling relied on genomic DNA as the template. TCRdb processed the reads anew with MiXCR; each CDR3 protein has one entry. The sample holds approximately 99,000 distinct CDR3 sequences, 51% seen once. The sample comprised sorted CD4+, CD8+, or CD8+CD57+ T cells (not recorded which) from PBMCs. The receptors stem from a human donor in good health, serving as a control.

This clonotype appeared a few times. Since a much larger clone is just one base distant, this may be a read error. This sequence joins TRBV25-1 and TRBJ2-1; perhaps TRBD2 as D (7 bases). CDR3 length: 15 amino acids. Germline CDR1 reads MGHDK; CDR2 reads SYGVNS. The DNA for the CDR3 is TGTGCCAGCAGCTCCATATCGGGGGGCTACAATGAGCAGCTCTTC. Protein: CASSSISGGYNEQLF.

Ten or more counts support this clonotype. J is TRBJ1-1 and V is TRBV5-6, with D perhaps TRBD1 (5 bases). CDR1 is SGHDT and CDR2 is YYEEEE in the germline V gene. Between the trimmed V and J ends, which lost 0 bases and 3 bases, there was a span of 9 bases. The CDR3 loop spans 14 amino acids. The CDR3 coding sequence is TGTGCCAGCAGCTTGGAAGGGGAATACACTGAAGCTTTCTTT. It yields the protein CASSLEGEYTEAFF.

The chain is built from TRBV29-1 and TRBJ1-2, with 9 nucleotides matching TRBD1. This CDR3 has 16 amino acids. V lost 1 base, J lost 2 bases, and 8 bases stayed unmatched. The germline V gene has CDR1 SQVTM and CDR2 ANQGSEA. DNA for the CDR3: TGCAGCGTTGAAGGTGCCGGGACAGGGCTCAACTATGGCTACACCTTC. Translation gives CSVEGAGTGLNYGYTF.

To note about this clonotype: This may stem from a read error, because a much larger clone lies one nucleotide away. The chain combines TRBV3-1 with TRBJ1-1; TRBD1 is a possible D gene (5 bases). Per the germline V gene, CDR1 is LGHDT and CDR2 is YNNKEL (reference sequence). V lost 1 base to trimming and J lost 5 bases, with 17 bases between them. CDR3 length: 16 residues. CDR3 residues: CASSQGEAPWGTEAFF. DNA for the CDR3: TGTGCCAGCAGCCAAGGTGAGGCGCCGTGGGGGACTGAAGCTTTCTTT.

In regard to this clonotype: The germline gene is not matched at one end of the junction; a read error may be the cause. The chain's CDR3 is CARRFNTGNTGELFF. The CDR3 nucleotides read TGTGCCCGCAGATTTAACACAGGGAACACCGGGGAGCTGTTTTTT. This rearrangement joins TRBV7-8 to TRBJ2-2, with a tentative D call TRBD1 (5 bases). The CDR3 has 15 residues. Germline CDR1 is SGHVS and CDR2 is FQNEAQ.

V and J are TRBV7-9 and TRBJ2-5; 7 bases fit TRBD1. The CDR3 runs 14 residues. J lost 6 bases, V lost 6 bases, and 10 bases had no gene match. Germline loops: CDR1 SEHNR, CDR2 FQNEAQ (reference sequence). CDR3 protein: CASRPTGDIQTQYF. The CDR3 DNA follows: TGTGCCAGCAGACCTACAGGGGATATACAGACCCAGTACTTC. The whole variable domain, filled in from reference TRBV7-9 and TRBJ2-5, reads DTGVSQNPRHKITKRGQNVTFRCDPISEHNRLYWYRQTLGQGPEFLTYFQNEAQLEKSRLLSDRFSAERPKGSFSTLEIQRTEQGDSAMYLCASRPTGDIQTQYFGPGTRLLVL.

V is TRBV29-1 and J is TRBJ2-7; TRBD2 might be the D (5 bases). Trimming shortened V by 7 bases and J by 4 bases, and 14 bases separated the two germline ends. This CDR3 spans 12 amino acids. Germline CDR1 SQVTM, CDR2 ANQGSEA. The CDR3 coding sequence is TGCAGCGCCAGCGAGGGCAGATACGAGCAGTACTTC. Its protein is CSASEGRYEQYF.

This chain connects TRBV10-3 to TRBJ2-7, with 7 bases fitting TRBD2. Germline V gene lookup returns CDR1 ENHRY and CDR2 SYGVKD. J lost 0 bases, V lost 10 bases, and 12 bases had no gene match. The CDR3 covers 15 residues. The CDR3 loop is CATQTLAGLSYEQYF. DNA of the CDR3: TGTGCCACGCAAACCTTAGCGGGCCTCTCCTACGAGCAGTACTTC.

This clonotype was detected many times. The gene calls are TRBV12-3 or TRBV12-4 and TRBJ1-1; no clear D gene. Trimming removed 3 bases from V and 6 bases from J, with 5 bases in between. CDR3 length: 11 residues. This chain's CDR3 is CASSFGAEAFF. DNA of the CDR3: TGTGCCAGCAGTTTCGGAGCTGAAGCTTTCTTT.

This clonotype is a singleton in its sample. This chain joins TRBV6-1 and TRBJ1-2; 8 bases are a match to TRBD1. The length of the CDR3 is 14 residues. The J segment lost 3 bases and the V segment lost 4 bases, leaving 4 bases of the junction unmatched. Germline CDR1 and CDR2: MNHNS and SASEGT. The CDR3 nucleotides are TGTGCCAGCAGTGCCGCGACAGGGGACTATGGCTACACCTTC. The encoded protein is CASSAATGDYGYTF.

About this clonotype: The junction and the germline gene differ at one end; a read error may be behind it. The V and J genes are TRBV29-1 and TRBJ2-7; 7 bases map to TRBD1. Germline V gene lookup returns CDR1 SQVTM and CDR2 ANQGSEA. The CDR3 extends over 14 amino acids. As DNA, the CDR3 is TGCAGTGCTAGAGGGGGCCCTACAGGGGTCAAGCAGAACTTC. This codes for CSARGGPTGVKQNF.

Concerning this clonotype: Since a much larger clone is just one base distant, this may be a read error. This chain's CDR3 is CASSRGLAGGETQYF. The CDR3 DNA reads as TGTGCCAGCAGCCGAGGTCTAGCGGGGGGGGAGACCCAGTACTTC. V gene TRBV3-1 combines with J gene TRBJ2-5; TRBD2 aligns across 12 bases. The length of the CDR3 is 15 residues. Germline V gene sequence: CDR1 LGHDT, CDR2 YNNKEL (reference sequence). The trim removed 4 bases at V and 5 bases at J, leaving 5 bases unmatched.

Many counts were recorded for this clonotype. The chain carries TRBV7-9 and TRBJ2-7; perhaps TRBD1 as D (5 bases). The germline V and J ends were trimmed by 5 bases and 3 bases, with 8 bases remaining between them. Germline V CDR1 and CDR2: SEHNR, FQNEAQ (reference sequence). This CDR3 is built from 12 residues. Written as DNA, the CDR3 is TGTGCCAGCAGCGGTACAGGCTACGAGCAGTACTTC. Translating it yields CASSGTGYEQYF.

The chain has TRBV20-1 and TRBJ1-5; TRBD1 matches 8 bases. The germline V gene has CDR1 DFQATT and CDR2 SNEGSKA (reference sequence). Germline trimming cut 6 bases from V and 11 bases from J; bases unmatched to any gene: 24. This CDR3 is 17 amino acids long. This chain's CDR3 is CSAHLQPGQAGRVSQHF. The CDR3 bases are TGCAGTGCGCACCTCCAACCGGGACAGGCGGGTAGGGTGTCCCAGCATTTT.

J is TRBJ1-2 and V is TRBV7-2; D not certain. V lost 6 bases to trimming and J lost 11 bases, with 19 bases between them. The CDR3 loop spans 13 amino acids. CDR1 is SGHTA and CDR2 is FQGNSA in the germline V gene. Written as DNA, the CDR3 is TGTGCCAGCAGTTACAAAGTGTCAGTTGGATACACCTTC. Residues: CASSYKVSVGYTF.